This is a list of T cell receptor beta chains from one sample in a study of monozygotic twins with inflammatory bowel disease. No DNA is given; TCRdb re-called the 5' RACE reads and lists each CDR3 protein once. This sample's table reports about 450,000 distinct CDR3 sequences. Sequenced input: blood. These receptors all come from a human donor with ulcerative colitis or Crohn's disease, or a healthy co-twin of an affected twin (not recorded which). Both conserved end residues are part of each CDR3. Fields, in order: J gene, CDR3 length, V gene, CDR3 protein.

TRBJ2-7,15,TRBV9,CASSAFEGLNYEQYF
TRBJ2-3,15,TRBV7-2,CASTRSGGDGGTQYF
TRBJ2-5,14,TRBV29-1,CSVGASGASETQYF
TRBJ1-1,16,TRBV5-4,CASSQGQGAPGTEAFF
TRBJ2-1,15,TRBV24-1,CATSDLGGVGNEQFF
TRBJ2-5,14,TRBV7-2,CASSLETGSETQYF
TRBJ2-2,19,TRBV11-1,CASSLGLSGGTGNTGELFF
TRBJ2-7,12,TRBV29-1,CSAGGTSGEQYF
TRBJ2-2,14,TRBV6-2/TRBV6-3,CASTQGVISGELFF
TRBJ1-2,13,TRBV27,CASSPGPNYGYTF
TRBJ1-1,13,TRBV5-5,CASSWGALTEAFF
TRBJ1-1,15,TRBV7-9,CASSLEDRGNTEAFF
TRBJ1-1,14,TRBV27,CASSFGRGITEAFF
TRBJ2-1,12,TRBV12-3/TRBV12-4,CASSSRGNEQFF